The rows below give T cell receptor beta chains drawn from one sample of a study of shared clonotypes between healthy human individuals. Repertoires were generated with immunoSEQ multiplex PCR, while TCRdb's copy carries only in-frame clones and drops some. The table records millions of clones, under 95% of them present only once. Source material: naive CD8+ T cells from PBMCs. The receptors originated from a man aged 18 to 30 in good health. Some clones in this sample may be carry-over from other donors' samples. Each CDR3 is given with its conserved first and last residue. The D gene is left open where the match is weak. The size field is filled for only some rows; it gives once, few, many or a size class.

TRBD2	16	TRBV7-9	-	TRBJ2-1	TGTGCCAGCAGGGAAACACGCGGGACTACGTGGGATGAGCAGTTCTTC	CASRETRGTTWDEQFF
-	18	TRBV19	-	TRBJ1-4	TGTGCCAGTAGTCCCCACCCGGGGGGCCATGGGGCTAATGAAAAACTGTTTTTT	CASSPHPGGHGANEKLFF
-	16	TRBV4-1	-	TRBJ2-7	TGCGCCAGCAGCCAAGAAGAGCAAGAGGACGCGATCCGGCAGTACTTC	CASSQEEQEDAIRQYF
TRBD2	16	TRBV4-1	-	TRBJ2-1	TGCGCCAGCAGCCAAGTCGCCGGACTAGCCGTGAATGAGCAGTTCTTC	CASSQVAGLAVNEQFF
-	15	TRBV19	-	TRBJ1-1	TGTGCCAGTAGTATAGATCGGCGGGGTTTGACTGAAGCTTTCTTT	CASSIDRRGLTEAFF
-	14	TRBV14	-	TRBJ2-7	TGTGCCAGCAGCCAAGTGCTGTTCGCCTACGAGCAGTACTTC	CASSQVLFAYEQYF
-	13	TRBV9	-	TRBJ2-1	TGTGCCAGCAGCGGTAACGGCTACAATGAGCAGTTCTTC	CASSGNGYNEQFF
TRBD2	15	TRBV11-2	-	TRBJ2-3	TGTGCCAGCAGCTTCCGACTAGCGGGAGAAGATACGCAGTATTTT	CASSFRLAGEDTQYF
-	14	TRBV11-2	-	TRBJ1-4	TGTGCCAGCAGCTTAGGGGTACCTAATGAAAAACTGTTTTTT	CASSLGVPNEKLFF
-	16	TRBV28	-	TRBJ1-3	TGTGCCAGCAGCCTGCTGGACGGGAGCTCTGGAAACACCATATATTTT	CASSLLDGSSGNTIYF
TRBD2	19	TRBV27	-	TRBJ2-2	TGTGCCAGCAGTTCACAGGGAGTAGCGGGAGTATGGGTCACCGGGGAGCTGTTTTTT	CASSSQGVAGVWVTGELFF
-	14	TRBV6-1	-	TRBJ2-7	TGTGCCAGCAGTGAAGCGCGTTGGACCTACGAGCAGTACTTC	CASSEARWTYEQYF
TRBD1	17	TRBV7-3	-	TRBJ2-1	TGTGCCAGCAGCTTAGTCGGGGGACAGGGATCCTACAATGAGCAGTTCTTC	CASSLVGGQGSYNEQFF
-	14	TRBV6-5	-	TRBJ1-2	TGTGCCAGCAGTTACCTACAGGAAGTCGATGGCTACACCTTC	CASSYLQEVDGYTF
-	13	TRBV10-2	-	TRBJ2-2	TGCGCCAGCACCGCAAGGGGCGCCGGGGAGCTGTTTTTT	CASTARGAGELFF
-	15	TRBV18	-	TRBJ2-1	TGTGCCAGCTCACCACGCCGGGACTGGGGAAATGAGCAGTTCTTC	CASSPRRDWGNEQFF
-	13	TRBV7-6	-	TRBJ2-5	TGTGCCAGCAGCTTATCTCTTGGGGCGACCCAGTACTTC	CASSLSLGATQYF
TRBD2	15	TRBV6-6	-	TRBJ2-3	TGTGCCAGCAGTCCCTTAGGGACTAGTGGGGATACGCAGTATTTT	CASSPLGTSGDTQYF
TRBD1	13	TRBV29-1	once	TRBJ2-4	TGCAGCGCAATAATGGGGACAGAAAACATTCAGTACTTC	CSAIMGTENIQYF
-	12	TRBV28	-	TRBJ2-2	TGTGCCAGCAGTTCTTCAACCGGGGAGCTGTTTTTT	CASSSSTGELFF
-	18	TRBV4-3	-	TRBJ2-1	TGCGCCAGCAGCCAAGATCAGGGGCCAAAGTCAGCCTACAATGAGCAGTTCTTC	CASSQDQGPKSAYNEQFF
TRBD1	16	TRBV9	-	TRBJ2-3	TGTGCCAGCAGCGACGACAGGGAATTATACACAGATACGCAGTATTTT	CASSDDRELYTDTQYF
-	13	TRBV5-6	-	TRBJ1-1	TGTGCCAGCAGCCCCCTTCGGTACACTGAAGCTTTCTTT	CASSPLRYTEAFF
TRBD2	21	TRBV2	-	TRBJ2-1	TGTGCCAGCGCCAGCCCCCGCAGTAGCGGGAGGGCCATTGCCTCCTACAATGAGCAGTTCTTC	CASASPRSSGRAIASYNEQFF
TRBD1	14	TRBV9	-	TRBJ1-2	TGTGCCAGCAGCCCAGGACAGGGGCCGTATGGCTACACCTTC	CASSPGQGPYGYTF
-	14	TRBV11-2	-	TRBJ2-7	TGTGCCAGCAGCTTTGGGGCTAGCGCCTACGAGCAGTACTTC	CASSFGASAYEQYF
TRBD2	16	TRBV7-8	-	TRBJ2-7	TGTGCCAGCACGAAAAATGGACTAGCCTCATTCTACGAGCAGTACTTC	CASTKNGLASFYEQYF
-	16	TRBV7-9	once	TRBJ2-7	TGTGCCAGCAGCATCCCGGATAGCGGAGGCAGGGGGGAGCAGTACTTC	CASSIPDSGGRGEQYF
TRBD1	13	TRBV19	-	TRBJ2-3	TGTGCCAGTAGTACTCGGGACAGGGACCCGATGCATTTT	CASSTRDRDPMHF
-	13	TRBV2	-	TRBJ1-1	TGTGCCAGCAGTGAAGGCGGCAACACTGAAGCTTTCTTT	CASSEGGNTEAFF
-	16	TRBV9	-	TRBJ2-7	TGTGCCAGCAGCGTGGGGGAGGGGGTAGTTAGGTACGAGCAGTACTTC	CASSVGEGVVRYEQYF
-	14	TRBV7-9	-	TRBJ2-7	TGTGCCAGCAGCTTAGATGGCAGAAACTACGAGCAGTACTTC	CASSLDGRNYEQYF
-	14	TRBV27	-	TRBJ1-5	TGTGCCAGCAGTTTAGTGGGGAGCAATCAGCCCCAGCATTTT	CASSLVGSNQPQHF
TRBD2	19	TRBV15	-	TRBJ2-3	TGTGCCACCAGCGGTACATTGGCGGGACTAGCGGGAGCCGCAGATACGCAGTATTTT	CATSGTLAGLAGAADTQYF
-	12	TRBV5-1	-	TRBJ2-1	TGCGCCAGCAGCCTGAGTCAGACCGAGCAGTTCTTC	CASSLSQTEQFF
TRBD2	16	TRBV4-2	-	TRBJ2-2	TGTGCCAGCAGCCCGAGACTAGCGGAGAACACCGGGGAGCTGTTTTTT	CASSPRLAENTGELFF
-	13	TRBV28	once	TRBJ1-2	TGTGCCAGCAGTTTATCGGCAGACTATGGCTACACCTTC	CASSLSADYGYTF
TRBD1	14	TRBV7-9	-	TRBJ1-2	TGTGCCAGCAGCTCCGGGACAGGGCTATACGGTTACACCTTC	CASSSGTGLYGYTF
-	14	TRBV27	-	TRBJ2-7	TGTGCCAGCAGTTTAGGACGGAACTCCTACGAGCAGTACTTC	CASSLGRNSYEQYF
-	15	TRBV27	-	TRBJ2-1	TGTGCCAGCAGTTCCTCGGACAGAGCCTACAATGAGCAGTTCTTC	CASSSSDRAYNEQFF
-	13	TRBV30	once	TRBJ2-1	TGTGCCTGCTATTTGACAGACGACAATGAGCAGTTCTTC	CACYLTDDNEQFF
-	16	TRBV27	-	TRBJ2-6	TGTGCCAGCGGTCGTGGTCCGGGGGCTGGGGCCAACGTCCTGACTTTC	CASGRGPGAGANVLTF
-	14	TRBV7-9	-	TRBJ2-7	TGTGCCAGCAGTTTCCCGGGGACTCCCTACGAGCAGTACTTC	CASSFPGTPYEQYF
-	12	TRBV6-1	once	TRBJ2-7	TGTGCCAGCACACAGGCTTCCTACGAGCAGTACTTC	CASTQASYEQYF
-	13	TRBV28	-	TRBJ1-2	TGTGCCAGCAGTTTGGCGGTTAACTATGGCTACACCTTC	CASSLAVNYGYTF